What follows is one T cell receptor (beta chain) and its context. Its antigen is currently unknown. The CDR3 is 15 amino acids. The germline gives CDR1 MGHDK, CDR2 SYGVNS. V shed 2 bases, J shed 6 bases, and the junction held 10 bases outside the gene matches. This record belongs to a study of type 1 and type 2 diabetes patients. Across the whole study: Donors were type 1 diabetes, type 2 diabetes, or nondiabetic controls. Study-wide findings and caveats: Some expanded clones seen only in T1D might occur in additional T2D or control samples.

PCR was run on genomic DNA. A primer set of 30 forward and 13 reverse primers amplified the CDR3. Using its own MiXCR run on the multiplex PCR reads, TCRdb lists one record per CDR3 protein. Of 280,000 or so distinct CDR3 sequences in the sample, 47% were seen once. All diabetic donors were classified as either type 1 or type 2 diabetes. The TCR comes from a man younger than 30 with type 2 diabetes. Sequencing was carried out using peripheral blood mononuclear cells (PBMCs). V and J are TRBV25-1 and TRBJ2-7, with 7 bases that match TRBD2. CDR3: CASSEERQAGPEQYF. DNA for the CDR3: TGTGCCAGCAGTGAAGAGAGACAAGCGGGACCCGAGCAGTACTTC.